A single sample gave rise to the 12 T cell receptor beta chains below, sequenced in a study of T cell repertoires in cytomegalovirus infection. Their antigen targets remain unknown. TCRdb analysed the reads with MiXCR anew, one entry per CDR3 protein. The table records 680,000 or so distinct CDR3 sequences, around a third of them present only once. The material sequenced was cultured PBMCs, taken from culture after CMV antigen stimulation. The receptor source for this set is a human donor in good health (CMV status not recorded). Some clones in this sample may be carry-over from other donors' samples.

This clonotype was seen repeatedly, ten times or more. The chain joins TRBV7-8 to TRBJ2-1, with 12 bases identical to TRBD2. Unmatched junction bases numbered 16, after V lost 5 bases and J lost 8 bases. Germline CDR1 SGHVS, CDR2 FQNEAQ. The CDR3 contains 18 residues. For the CDR3, the DNA is TGTGCCAGCAGCCCCCCTACTAGCGGGAGGAGGAGTGGGGATGAGCAGTTCTTC. This sequence encodes CASSPPTSGRRSGDEQFF.

This chain connects TRBV4-2 to TRBJ2-5, with 12 positions matching TRBD1. V lost 4 bases to trimming and J lost 5 bases; unmatched junction nucleotides: 8. This CDR3 region has 16 residues. CDR1 and CDR2 from the germline V gene are LGHNA and YNFKEQ. CDR3 nucleotides: TGTGCCAGCAGCCCTAGGGGACAGGGGGCCTTGGAGACCCAGTACTTC. Translated, it gives CASSPRGQGALETQYF.

The chain has TRBV20-1 and TRBJ2-4; no clear D. CDR3 size: 14 residues. Trimming cost V 6 bases and J 0 bases, with 12 bases left between them. Germline-derived CDR1 and CDR2 are DFQATT and SNEGSKA (reference sequence). This chain's CDR3 is CSARHLVAKNIQYF. The CDR3 nucleotides read TGCAGTGCCCGGCACTTGGTAGCCAAAAACATTCAGTACTTC.

This clonotype was observed at least ten times. The chain combines TRBV7-2 with TRBJ1-5; the D gene is possibly TRBD1 (6 bases). V was cut by 1 base and J by 2 bases, with 6 bases left in between. The CDR3 spans 14 residues. CDR1 and CDR2 (germline): SGHTA, FQGNSA. Here the CDR3 DNA reads TGTGCCAGCAGCTTAGACAGGGGCAATCAGCCCCAGCATTTT. Its protein product is CASSLDRGNQPQHF. Combining the CDR3 with reference TRBV7-2 and TRBJ1-5 gives the whole variable domain GAGVSQSPSNKVTEKGKDVELRCDPISGHTALYWYRQSLGQGLEFLIYFQGNSAPDKSGLPSDRFSAERTGGSVSTLTIQRTQQEDSAVYLCASSLDRGNQPQHFGDGTRLSIL.

The table lists this clonotype with a few counts. The chain links TRBV10-3 to TRBJ2-3, with 8 bases matching TRBD1. J lost 0 bases, V lost 3 bases, and 11 bases had no gene match. The CDR3 loop spans 18 amino acids. From germline, CDR1 is ENHRY and CDR2 SYGVKD. Here the CDR3 reads CAISDLRDRSSSTDTQYF. CDR3 coding DNA: TGTGCCATCAGTGACCTTCGGGACAGGTCATCTAGCACAGATACGCAGTATTTT.

There are many counts of this clonotype. The V call is TRBV7-2, the J call TRBJ2-7; unclear D gene. The germline V gene has CDR1 SGHTA and CDR2 FQGNSA. This CDR3 has 14 amino acids. The V end was cut by 0 bases, the J end by 2 bases, with 8 bases between. For the CDR3, the DNA is TGTGCCAGCAGCTTAGCCGGGTCAACCTACGAGCAGTACTTC. As protein: CASSLAGSTYEQYF.

The chain joins TRBV11-2 to TRBJ1-1, with D perhaps matching TRBD1 (5 bases). Between the trimmed V and J ends, which lost 9 bases and 0 bases, there was a span of 11 bases. This CDR3 is built from 13 residues. Germline values: CDR1 SGHAT, CDR2 FQNNGV. DNA for the CDR3: TGTGCCAGTCATACGGGACTGAACACTGAAGCTTTCTTT. It yields the protein CASHTGLNTEAFF.

The chain links TRBV10-3 to TRBJ1-4; 9 nucleotides align to TRBD1. V shed 10 bases and J 7 bases; nucleotides not matched to a gene: 7. This CDR3 has 13 amino acids. Germline-derived CDR1 and CDR2 are ENHRY and SYGVKD. The CDR3 is CATTGGIGEKLFF. The DNA for the CDR3 is TGTGCCACTACAGGGGGCATTGGTGAAAAACTGTTTTTT.

CDR3 sequence (DNA): TGTGCCAGCAGTGCCCGGGGGGGGTCTGGACTCGCTACCCAGCATTTT. Translating gives CASSARGGSGLATQHF. This sequence joins TRBV6-2 or TRBV6-3 and TRBJ1-5; perhaps TRBD1 as D (5 bases). This CDR3 comprises 16 residues. CDR1 is MNHEY, CDR2 SVGEGT, per germline. Trimming left V 5 bases short and J 11 bases short, with 25 bases between.

The chain links TRBV4-1 to TRBJ1-5; D remains ambiguous. The CDR3 sequence is 15 residues long. V dropped 1 base and J dropped 0 bases, with 7 bases sitting between them. The germline V gene encodes CDR1 MGHRA and CDR2 YSYEKL. The CDR3 DNA reads TGCGCCAGCAGCCAAGGAGTCAATAGCAATCAGCCCCAGCATTTT. Translated, it gives CASSQGVNSNQPQHF.

A word on this clonotype: No conserved phenylalanine or tryptophan is present at the end of the CDR3, so a read error is the likely explanation. V is TRBV7-2 and J is TRBJ2-7, with TRBD2 matching over 10 bases. CDR3 length: 15 amino acids. V gave up 4 bases and J gave up 0 bases; unmatched junction bases: 3. Germline-derived CDR1 and CDR2 are SGHTA and FQGNSA. The CDR3 loop reads CASSSGLAYSYEQYY. As DNA, the CDR3 is TGTGCCAGCAGCTCGGGACTAGCGTACTCCTACGAGCAGTACTAC.

Here the CDR3 reads CASSYYAGAGSGNTIYF. CDR3 bases: TGTGCCAGCAGTTATTATGCGGGAGCGGGATCTGGAAACACCATATATTTT. The gene calls are TRBV6-5 and TRBJ1-3; D is undetermined. Per the germline V gene, CDR1 is MNHEY and CDR2 is SVGAGI. The V gene lost 3 bases and the J gene lost 1 base, with 16 bases spanning the gap. The CDR3 length is 17 residues.